This T cell receptor beta chain was sequenced for a study of T cell repertoires in cytomegalovirus infection. As for the study in general: Both a matching HLA type and CMV infection were indicated by public TCR beta signatures.

Worth noting for this clonotype: Its antigen is unidentified.

Per the germline V gene, CDR1 is LGHNT and CDR2 is FRNRAP. This CDR3 region has 16 residues. V shed 4 bases, J shed 0 bases, and the junction held 8 bases outside the gene matches. The study's findings and limits: Ex vivo responses were dominated by HLA-C-restricted CMV-specific TCR beta clonotypes. Individuals carrying CMV plus the relevant HLA were identified by cumulative frequency of public TCR beta families.

Each CDR3 protein is one row after TCRdb ran MiXCR on the reads. The sample shows some 680,000 distinct CDR3 sequences, 35% to 40% of them seen only once. The receptor was isolated from a human donor in good health (CMV status not recorded). Some clones in this sample may be carry-over from other donors' samples. The chain employs TRBV12-5 and TRBJ1-1; TRBD1 matches at 7 bases. Source material: PBMCs. The CDR3 region is CASGSFSDRLNTEAFF. CDR3 sequence (DNA): TGTGCTAGTGGTTCTTTTTCGGACAGGCTGAACACTGAAGCTTTCTTT.